A selection of T cell receptor beta chains follows, all from one sample in a study of blood T cells in healthy people across ages. TCRdb itself ran the 5' RACE reads through MiXCR, one entry per CDR3 protein. Of 650,000 to 800,000 distinct CDR3 sequences listed, about 50% were seen once; the top ten hold roughly 12%. Sequences were obtained from blood. The source of these receptors is a woman of 80 years or more in good health. Both conserved end residues are part of each CDR3. The D gene is left open where the match is weak. Clone size appears in some rows only: once, few, many, or a class for an expanded clone.

cdr3_nt: TGTGCCAGCAGCCTTCAGGGCTGGGGCAAAAACATTCAGTACTTC; cdr3_aa: CASSLQGWGKNIQYF; v_call: TRBV12-3/TRBV12-4; d_call: -; clone_size: -; j_call: TRBJ2-4
cdr3_nt: TGCGCCAGCAGCTTGGTTCCTTACAATGAGCAGTTCTTC; cdr3_aa: CASSLVPYNEQFF; v_call: TRBV5-1; d_call: -; clone_size: many; j_call: TRBJ2-1
cdr3_nt: TGTGCCAGCAGTTCTATTTCAGGGGTAGGCTCACCCCTCCACTTT; cdr3_aa: CASSSISGVGSPLHF; v_call: TRBV28; d_call: -; clone_size: many; j_call: TRBJ1-6
cdr3_nt: TGTGTCAGCACCCTGTTAGCCGGGACAGATACGCAGTATTTT; cdr3_aa: CVSTLLAGTDTQYF; v_call: TRBV7-8; d_call: -; clone_size: few; j_call: TRBJ2-3
cdr3_nt: TGCGCCAGCAGCACCGGACAGGCCTCGTACGAGCAGTACTTC; cdr3_aa: CASSTGQASYEQYF; v_call: TRBV5-1; d_call: TRBD1; clone_size: -; j_call: TRBJ2-7
cdr3_nt: TGTGCCAGCAGCCGGTGGACAGCCACAGATACGCAGTATTTT; cdr3_aa: CASSRWTATDTQYF; v_call: TRBV14; d_call: -; clone_size: many; j_call: TRBJ2-3
cdr3_nt: TGTGCCAGCAGCTGGGCTAGCGGGGGATTTCCAGATACGCAGTATTTT; cdr3_aa: CASSWASGGFPDTQYF; v_call: TRBV7-8; d_call: TRBD2; clone_size: few; j_call: TRBJ2-3
cdr3_nt: TGTGCCAGCAGTTACCCCCTTGTGGGTCGGTCCAGAGGAGAGCAGTACTTC; cdr3_aa: CASSYPLVGRSRGEQYF; v_call: TRBV6-2/TRBV6-3; d_call: -; clone_size: many; j_call: TRBJ2-7
cdr3_nt: TGTGCCAGCAGCCTTAGCGGGAGTAAGAATGAGCAGTTCTTC; cdr3_aa: CASSLSGSKNEQFF; v_call: TRBV3-1; d_call: TRBD2; clone_size: many; j_call: TRBJ2-1
cdr3_nt: TGTGCCAGCAGTGAAACTAGCGGGCCCACAGATACGCAGTATTTT; cdr3_aa: CASSETSGPTDTQYF; v_call: TRBV6-4; d_call: TRBD2; clone_size: medium-sized; j_call: TRBJ2-3
cdr3_nt: TGTGCCAGCAGCTACCTAGGCTACGAGCAGTACTTC; cdr3_aa: CASSYLGYEQYF; v_call: TRBV27; d_call: -; clone_size: many; j_call: TRBJ2-7
cdr3_nt: TGCAGCCCAAGCAGGGCAGGGGATGGCTACACCTTC; cdr3_aa: CSPSRAGDGYTF; v_call: TRBV29-1; d_call: -; clone_size: -; j_call: TRBJ1-2
cdr3_nt: TGCAGTGCTATTCCCGGGGGCCTCACGGAAGGCTACACCTTC; cdr3_aa: CSAIPGGLTEGYTF; v_call: TRBV20-1; d_call: -; clone_size: few; j_call: TRBJ1-2
cdr3_nt: TGTGCCAGCAGTTCTGTGGACAGAGGGCAGTACTTC; cdr3_aa: CASSSVDRGQYF; v_call: TRBV2; d_call: -; clone_size: -; j_call: TRBJ2-7
cdr3_nt: TGTGCCAGCACCCCGGCCCACAGTCGCACAGATACGCAGTATTTT; cdr3_aa: CASTPAHSRTDTQYF; v_call: TRBV28; d_call: -; clone_size: few; j_call: TRBJ2-3
cdr3_nt: TGTGCCAGCAGCCAAGATTGGGTGGATAGCGGGAACCAAGAGACCCAGTACTTC; cdr3_aa: CASSQDWVDSGNQETQYF; v_call: TRBV3-1; d_call: TRBD2; clone_size: -; j_call: TRBJ2-5
cdr3_nt: TGCGCCAGCAGTTCCGGGACTGAGCGCTCCTACAATGAGCAGTTCTTC; cdr3_aa: CASSSGTERSYNEQFF; v_call: TRBV10-2; d_call: -; clone_size: -; j_call: TRBJ2-1
cdr3_nt: TGCAGTGCTAAATCTTCACCCTGGGACAGGACTAAGAGCAATCAGCCCCAGCATTTT; cdr3_aa: CSAKSSPWDRTKSNQPQHF; v_call: TRBV20-1; d_call: TRBD1; clone_size: once; j_call: TRBJ1-5
cdr3_nt: TGCGCCAGCAGCTTGGAGGGACAAACCACCGGGGAGCTGTTTTTT; cdr3_aa: CASSLEGQTTGELFF; v_call: TRBV5-1; d_call: -; clone_size: -; j_call: TRBJ2-2
cdr3_nt: TGTGCCAGCAGTCTACGGGGGACAGGGACTGAAAAACTGTTTTTT; cdr3_aa: CASSLRGTGTEKLFF; v_call: TRBV27; d_call: TRBD1; clone_size: many; j_call: TRBJ1-4
cdr3_nt: TGCAGTGCATGGGACAGGCACTATGGCTACACCTTC; cdr3_aa: CSAWDRHYGYTF; v_call: TRBV20-1; d_call: TRBD1; clone_size: -; j_call: TRBJ1-2
cdr3_nt: TGTGCCAGCAGCCAACGGGCAGGGAACACAGATACGCAGTATTTT; cdr3_aa: CASSQRAGNTDTQYF; v_call: TRBV3-1; d_call: -; clone_size: -; j_call: TRBJ2-3
cdr3_nt: TGTGCCAGCAGTTCCCTCACTAGCGGGCTCACAGAGACGCAGTATTTT; cdr3_aa: CASSSLTSGLTETQYF; v_call: TRBV28; d_call: TRBD2; clone_size: -; j_call: TRBJ2-3
cdr3_nt: TGTGCCACAACAGCGGGGGCTTCGAACAATGAGCAGTTCTTC; cdr3_aa: CATTAGASNNEQFF; v_call: TRBV2; d_call: TRBD2; clone_size: -; j_call: TRBJ2-1
cdr3_nt: TGTGCCAGCAGCACGGGCTTGTCCACTGGAAACACCATATATTTT; cdr3_aa: CASSTGLSTGNTIYF; v_call: TRBV9; d_call: -; clone_size: -; j_call: TRBJ1-3
cdr3_nt: TGTGCAAGCAGCGCAGTGGGGGTGAGGAATGAGCAGTACTTC; cdr3_aa: CASSAVGVRNEQYF; v_call: TRBV9; d_call: -; clone_size: few; j_call: TRBJ2-5
cdr3_nt: TGTGCCACCTACCGAGACCGTGAAGCTTTCTTT; cdr3_aa: CATYRDREAFF; v_call: TRBV10-3; d_call: -; clone_size: few; j_call: TRBJ1-1
cdr3_nt: TGCAGTGGCAGCAGGTCCTACGAGCAGTACTTC; cdr3_aa: CSGSRSYEQYF; v_call: TRBV20-1; d_call: -; clone_size: many; j_call: TRBJ2-7
cdr3_nt: TGTGCCTGGAGTGGTGGGTTATCGGAGACCCAGTACTTC; cdr3_aa: CAWSGGLSETQYF; v_call: TRBV30; d_call: -; clone_size: -; j_call: TRBJ2-5
cdr3_nt: TGTGCCAGCAGCCCCGGAGTGGGTCATGAGCAGTTCTTC; cdr3_aa: CASSPGVGHEQFF; v_call: TRBV7-2; d_call: -; clone_size: many; j_call: TRBJ2-1
cdr3_nt: TGCAGTGCTAGAACCTACAATGGCGAGCAGTTCTTC; cdr3_aa: CSARTYNGEQFF; v_call: TRBV20-1; d_call: -; clone_size: -; j_call: TRBJ2-1
cdr3_nt: TGTGCCAGCGGGGAGAGGCCCGTGCAGTACTTC; cdr3_aa: CASGERPVQYF; v_call: TRBV9; d_call: -; clone_size: once; j_call: TRBJ2-7
cdr3_nt: TGCGCCAGCAGCTATGGGACTGCGCGTTACGGCGCAGATACGCAGTATTTT; cdr3_aa: CASSYGTARYGADTQYF; v_call: TRBV5-1; d_call: -; clone_size: few; j_call: TRBJ2-3
cdr3_nt: TGTGCCAGCAGCCTACCTTCTCCCCTCTCATCAATCAGTGAGCAGTACTTC; cdr3_aa: CASSLPSPLSSISEQYF; v_call: TRBV7-6; d_call: -; clone_size: -; j_call: TRBJ2-5
cdr3_nt: TGTGCCATCAGTGAGTCCTTGAGGGTTGGAGGCTACACCTTC; cdr3_aa: CAISESLRVGGYTF; v_call: TRBV10-3; d_call: -; clone_size: many; j_call: TRBJ1-2
cdr3_nt: TGTGCCAGCAGTGACCCCATCGGACTAGCGGCCACAGATACGCAGTATTTT; cdr3_aa: CASSDPIGLAATDTQYF; v_call: TRBV25-1; d_call: TRBD2; clone_size: once; j_call: TRBJ2-3
cdr3_nt: TGTGCCAGCAGCCAACAGGGGGCGAAGCAGCCCCAGCATTTT; cdr3_aa: CASSQQGAKQPQHF; v_call: TRBV12-3/TRBV12-4; d_call: TRBD1; clone_size: -; j_call: TRBJ1-5
cdr3_nt: TGCAGCCCCAGGGCCTACGAGCAGTACTTC; cdr3_aa: CSPRAYEQYF; v_call: TRBV29-1; d_call: -; clone_size: -; j_call: TRBJ2-7
cdr3_nt: TGTGCCAGCAGACCTACTAGCGGGGGTAGTAATGAGCAGTTCTTC; cdr3_aa: CASRPTSGGSNEQFF; v_call: TRBV6-5; d_call: TRBD2; clone_size: many; j_call: TRBJ2-1
cdr3_nt: TGTGCCAGCAGTGACCAGGGAAACTCCTACAATGAGCAGTTCTTC; cdr3_aa: CASSDQGNSYNEQFF; v_call: TRBV6-1; d_call: -; clone_size: -; j_call: TRBJ2-1
cdr3_nt: TGCGCCAGCAGCTTGGGGGACAGGGGTATCTACGAGCAGTACTTC; cdr3_aa: CASSLGDRGIYEQYF; v_call: TRBV5-1; d_call: TRBD1; clone_size: -; j_call: TRBJ2-7
cdr3_nt: TGCGCCAGCAGCCAAGTCGGCGTTGCCTATGGCTACACCTTC; cdr3_aa: CASSQVGVAYGYTF; v_call: TRBV4-3; d_call: -; clone_size: -; j_call: TRBJ1-2
cdr3_nt: TGTGCCAGCAGTTTTACGGGAGGGACGGGGGAGACCCAGTACTTC; cdr3_aa: CASSFTGGTGETQYF; v_call: TRBV28; d_call: TRBD2; clone_size: many; j_call: TRBJ2-5
cdr3_nt: TGTGCCAGCAGCTTAACAGCCGCCACAGATACGCAGTATTTT; cdr3_aa: CASSLTAATDTQYF; v_call: TRBV7-3; d_call: -; clone_size: many; j_call: TRBJ2-3
cdr3_nt: TGTGCCAGCAATTATGAGGGGACAGGTCCCTACGAGCAGTACTTC; cdr3_aa: CASNYEGTGPYEQYF; v_call: TRBV6-6; d_call: TRBD1; clone_size: -; j_call: TRBJ2-7
cdr3_nt: TGCGCCAGCAGCTTGGGACAGTCCTACAATCAGCCCCAGCATTTT; cdr3_aa: CASSLGQSYNQPQHF; v_call: TRBV5-1; d_call: -; clone_size: -; j_call: TRBJ1-5
cdr3_nt: TGCGCCAGCAGCCCTCCGGGACTAGCGGGAGGTTCTAATGAGCAGTTCTTC; cdr3_aa: CASSPPGLAGGSNEQFF; v_call: TRBV5-1; d_call: TRBD2; clone_size: -; j_call: TRBJ2-1
cdr3_nt: TGCAGTGCTAGACCGCGGAGCGCAGATACGCAGTATTTT; cdr3_aa: CSARPRSADTQYF; v_call: TRBV20-1; d_call: -; clone_size: -; j_call: TRBJ2-3